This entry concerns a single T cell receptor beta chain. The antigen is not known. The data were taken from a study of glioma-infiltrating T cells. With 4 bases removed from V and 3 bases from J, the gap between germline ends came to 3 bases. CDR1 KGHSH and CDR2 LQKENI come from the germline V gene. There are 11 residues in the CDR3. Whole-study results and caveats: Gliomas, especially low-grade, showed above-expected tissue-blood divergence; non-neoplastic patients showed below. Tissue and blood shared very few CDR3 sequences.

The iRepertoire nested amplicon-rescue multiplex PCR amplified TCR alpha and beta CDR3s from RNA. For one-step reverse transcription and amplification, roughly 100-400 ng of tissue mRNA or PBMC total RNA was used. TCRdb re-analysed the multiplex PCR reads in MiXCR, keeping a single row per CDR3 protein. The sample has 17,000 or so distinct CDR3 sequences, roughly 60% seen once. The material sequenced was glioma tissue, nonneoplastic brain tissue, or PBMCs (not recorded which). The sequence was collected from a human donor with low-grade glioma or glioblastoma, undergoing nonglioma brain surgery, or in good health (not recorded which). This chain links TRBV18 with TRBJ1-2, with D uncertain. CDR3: CASSQDYGYTF. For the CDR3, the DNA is TGTGCCAGCTCACAGGACTATGGCTACACCTTC.